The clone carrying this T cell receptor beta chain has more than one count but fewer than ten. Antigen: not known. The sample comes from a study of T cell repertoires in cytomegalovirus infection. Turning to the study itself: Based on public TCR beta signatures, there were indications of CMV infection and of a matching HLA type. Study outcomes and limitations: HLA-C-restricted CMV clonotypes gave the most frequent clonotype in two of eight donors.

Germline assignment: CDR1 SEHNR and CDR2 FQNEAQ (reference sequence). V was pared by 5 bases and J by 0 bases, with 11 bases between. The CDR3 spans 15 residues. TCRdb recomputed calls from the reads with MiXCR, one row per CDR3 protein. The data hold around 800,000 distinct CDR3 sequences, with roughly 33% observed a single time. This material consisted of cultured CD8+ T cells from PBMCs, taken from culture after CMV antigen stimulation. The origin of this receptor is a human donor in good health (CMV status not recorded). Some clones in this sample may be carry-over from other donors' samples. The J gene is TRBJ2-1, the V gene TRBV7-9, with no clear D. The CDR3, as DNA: TGTGCCAGCAGCCTAGACTTTAGCTCCTACAATGAGCAGTTCTTC. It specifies CASSLDFSSYNEQFF.